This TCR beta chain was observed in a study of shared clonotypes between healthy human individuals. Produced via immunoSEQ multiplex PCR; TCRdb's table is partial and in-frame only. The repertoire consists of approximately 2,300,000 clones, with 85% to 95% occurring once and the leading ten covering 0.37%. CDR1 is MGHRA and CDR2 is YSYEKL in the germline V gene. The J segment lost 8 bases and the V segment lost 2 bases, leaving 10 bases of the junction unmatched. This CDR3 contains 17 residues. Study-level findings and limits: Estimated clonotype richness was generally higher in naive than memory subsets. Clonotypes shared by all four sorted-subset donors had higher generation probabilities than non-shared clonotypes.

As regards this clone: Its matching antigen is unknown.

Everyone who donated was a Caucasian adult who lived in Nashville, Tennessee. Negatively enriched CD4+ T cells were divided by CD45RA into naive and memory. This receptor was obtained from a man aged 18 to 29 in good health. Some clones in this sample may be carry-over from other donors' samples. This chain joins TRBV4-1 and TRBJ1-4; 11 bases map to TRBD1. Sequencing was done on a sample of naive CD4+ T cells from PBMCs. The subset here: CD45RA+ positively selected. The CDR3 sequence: CASSQTPAWDRGEKLFF. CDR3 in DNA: TGCGCCAGCAGCCAAACTCCGGCGTGGGACAGGGGGGAAAAACTGTTTTTT.